These 16 T cell receptor beta chains came from one sample sequenced in a study of T cell responses to AZD1222 COVID-19 vaccine. The repertoire was sequenced with immunoSEQ multiplex PCR; TCRdb's copy has only in-frame clones and lacks some. The table records 110,000 to 150,000 clones, 85% to 90% of them present only once. The sample in question was peripheral blood, obtained on day 0 of AZD1222 vaccination. Receptors originate from an adult in good health.

The genes are TRBV5-1 and TRBJ1-1; D is undetermined. V was clipped by 5 bases and J by 5 bases, with 7 bases between them. Germline loops: CDR1 SGHRS, CDR2 YFSETQ. The CDR3 consists of 11 residues. The CDR3 DNA follows: TGCGCCAGCAGATCTGGTACTGAAGCTTTCTTT. Its translation: CASRSGTEAFF.

This clone has more than one count but fewer than ten. This specimen includes other DNA sequences encoding the same CDR3. CDR3: CASSTLRGGAAGNTIYF. In DNA, the CDR3 is TGTGCCAGCAGCACTTTGAGGGGCGGGGCCGCTGGAAACACCATATATTTT. The V gene is TRBV7-6, the J gene TRBJ1-3; maybe TRBD1 (5 bases). Germline V gives CDR1 SGHVS, CDR2 FNYEAQ. The CDR3 is made up of 17 amino acids. Between the trimmed V and J ends, which lost 5 bases and 2 bases, there was a span of 19 bases.

The V call is TRBV28, the J call TRBJ1-3; D possibly corresponds to TRBD1 (5 bases). Between the trimmed V and J ends, which lost 3 bases and 6 bases, there was a span of 15 bases. Germline assignment: CDR1 MDHEN and CDR2 SYDVKM. This CDR3 has 15 amino acids. CDR3 in amino acids: CASSFLQATKNTIYF. CDR3 nucleotide sequence: TGTGCCAGCAGTTTTCTACAGGCTACTAAAAACACCATATATTTT.

This clone was detected once. J is TRBJ2-5 and V is TRBV1; the D call of TRBD2 is as the table states it, not checked on the DNA. TRBV1 is a pseudogene locus. This CDR3 has 17 amino acids. CDR3 DNA sequence: TGCACCAGCAGCCAAGATATCCTAGCGGGGAAACAAGAGACCCAGTACTTC. The encoded protein is CTSSQDILAGKQETQYF.

The chain employs TRBV15 and TRBJ1-6; TRBD1 matches 9 bases. CDR1 is LNHNV, CDR2 YYDKDF, per germline (reference sequence). The CDR3 contains 15 residues. The ends lost 3 bases at V and 14 bases at J; junction bases unmatched: 11. CDR3 nucleotides: TGTGCCACCAGCAGTGACAGGGGGAAACTTCAGACCCTCCACTTT. This sequence encodes CATSSDRGKLQTLHF.

This clone was seen more than once but under ten times. The CDR3 nucleotides are TGTGCCAGCAGCCTACAGGGGATCCTCTCTGGAAACACCATATATTTT. Protein: CASSLQGILSGNTIYF. The chain is built from TRBV7-8 and TRBJ1-3; 7 nucleotides align to TRBD1. Germline V gene lookup returns CDR1 SGHVS and CDR2 FQNEAQ. J lost 0 bases, V lost 5 bases, and 7 bases had no gene match. There are 16 residues in the CDR3.

This clone occurred once. V and J are TRBV10-1 and TRBJ2-7; D gene unclear. The CDR3 is 11 amino acids. Germline lookup yields CDR1 WNHNN and CDR2 SYGVQD (reference sequence). Trimming stripped 2 bases from V and 4 bases from J, with 3 bases between. The CDR3 nucleotides read TGCGCCAGCAGTGAGGGTTACGAGCAGTACTTC. It encodes CASSEGYEQYF.

The chain employs TRBV5-8 and TRBJ1-5; D unresolved. Trimming left V 4 bases short and J 1 base short, with 6 bases between. The CDR3 runs 13 residues. Germline CDR1 is SGHTS and CDR2 is YDEGEE. The CDR3 is CASSERSNQPQHF. As DNA, the CDR3 is TGTGCCAGCAGCGAGAGGAGCAATCAGCCCCAGCATTTT.

This chain joins TRBV10-3 and TRBJ2-7; 10 bases are a match to TRBD2. Germline V CDR1 and CDR2: ENHRY, SYGVKD. The trim removed 4 bases at V and 2 bases at J, leaving 2 bases unmatched. The CDR3 length is 14 residues. CDR3: CAISVLAGAYEQYF. CDR3 nucleotide sequence: TGTGCCATCAGTGTTCTAGCGGGAGCCTACGAGCAGTACTTC.

The gene calls are TRBV27 and TRBJ1-1; possible D gene TRBD1, 5 bases. Deletions cut 4 bases from V and 3 bases from J, with 12 bases between. Germline values: CDR1 MNHEY, CDR2 SMNVEV (reference sequence). The CDR3 runs 14 residues. CDR3 sequence: CASSYRGGDTEAFF. In DNA, the CDR3 is TGTGCCAGCAGTTACCGGGGGGGGGACACTGAAGCTTTCTTT.

The chain links TRBV9 to TRBJ1-1, with 9 positions matching TRBD1. The CDR3 consists of 16 residues. Trimming removed 2 bases from V and 1 base from J; junction bases left unmatched: 6. Germline loops: CDR1 SGDLS, CDR2 YYNGEE. This CDR3 is CASSVRQGVWNTEAFF. The CDR3 region has the DNA TGTGCCAGCAGCGTGAGACAGGGGGTTTGGAACACTGAAGCTTTCTTT. Full variable domain (rest looked up from reference TRBV9 and TRBJ1-1): DSGVTQTPKHLITATGQRVTLRCSPRSGDLSVYWYQQSLDQGLQFLIQYYNGEERAKGNILERFSAQQFPDLHSELNLSSLELGDSALYFCASSVRQGVWNTEAFFGQGTRLTVV.

The V gene is TRBV14, the J gene TRBJ1-2; the D gene is possibly TRBD1 (5 bases). This CDR3 contains 14 residues. From germline, CDR1 is SGHDN and CDR2 FVKESK. The V and J ends lost 5 bases and 8 bases respectively, with 18 bases between them. The CDR3 nucleotides read TGTGCCAGCAGCTCCGGATTAGGGGTAGGCGGCTACACCTTC. Translation gives CASSSGLGVGGYTF.

This rearrangement joins TRBV18 to TRBJ1-2, with 7 bases matching TRBD1. The CDR3 has 16 residues. Germline V gene lookup returns CDR1 KGHSH and CDR2 LQKENI. V shed 2 bases and J 3 bases; nucleotides not matched to a gene: 9. The CDR3 is CASSPSAYRGDYGYTF. CDR3 nucleotides: TGTGCCAGCTCACCATCAGCATACAGGGGCGACTATGGCTACACCTTC.

The rearrangement joins TRBV6-5 to TRBJ1-2; 7 bases line up with TRBD1. Germline-derived CDR1 and CDR2 are MNHEY and SVGAGI. This CDR3 has 15 amino acids. J was trimmed by 1 base and V by 9 bases; bases with no gene match: 11. The CDR3 nucleotides are TGTGCCAGTAAAAATCCGGGACAGAGTAACTATGGCTACACCTTC. Translated, it gives CASKNPGQSNYGYTF.

The rearrangement links TRBV5-5 to TRBJ1-5, with D unresolved. The CDR3 contains 16 residues. The ends were cut back, 4 bases at V and 0 bases at J, with 14 bases in the middle. Germline V gene sequence: CDR1 SGHKS, CDR2 YYEKEE (reference sequence). The CDR3 DNA sequence: TGTGCCAGCAGCCTGACTTGGGCGGGTAGCAATCAGCCCCAGCATTTT. Translating gives CASSLTWAGSNQPQHF.

The CDR3: CASREDWGGGLMNTEAFF. The CDR3, as DNA: TGTGCCAGCAGGGAGGATTGGGGAGGGGGTTTGATGAACACTGAAGCTTTCTTT. V usage is TRBV5-4 and J usage is TRBJ1-1; D is perhaps TRBD1 (6 bases). V was trimmed by 5 bases and J by 0 bases, leaving 23 bases between them. The length of the CDR3 is 18 residues. Germline V gene sequence: CDR1 SGHNT, CDR2 YYREEE (reference sequence).